Sequencing of this T cell receptor (beta chain) was carried out in a study of cytomegalovirus exposure and HLA in healthy donors. The study's findings and limits: Later analysis suggested links between common viral pathogens and several top significant clusters. Information on immune exposure was restricted to one variable (CMV serostatus).

To note about this clone: Its target is not known.

V was cut by 1 base and J by 0 bases, with 10 bases left in between. The CDR3 extends over 17 amino acids. In germline, CDR1 is SGHTA, CDR2 FQGNSA. The study ran its PCR with 60 Vbeta and 13 Jbeta primers. The protocol was immunoSEQ multiplex PCR, while the TCRdb copy is restricted to in-frame clones and leaves out a portion. Recorded for this sample: 180,000 or so clones. The chain has TRBV7-2 and TRBJ1-6, with D unresolved. This clonotype was sampled from a boy aged 5-17 years in good health and CMV-seronegative. The sample consisted of PBMCs. The CDR3 DNA reads TGTGCCAGCAGCTTAGAACCCCCGAGCTCCTATAATTCACCCCTCCACTTT. Its protein product is CASSLEPPSSYNSPLHF.